This passage covers 24 T cell receptor beta chains from one sample sequenced in a study of shared clonotypes between healthy human individuals. Naive CD8 cells lacked CD45RO, underwent positive selection for CCR7 and left out terminally differentiated effector memory CD45RA+ cells. Data came from immunoSEQ multiplex PCR; TCRdb stores just in-frame clones and leaves some out. The data hold roughly 550,000 clones, with less than 97% observed a single time. Sample: naive CD8+ T cells sorted from blood. Source of these receptors: a woman aged 30 to 39 in good health.

The chain combines TRBV19 with TRBJ2-2; perhaps TRBD1 as D (6 bases). V was clipped by 3 bases and J by 6 bases, with 11 bases between them. The CDR3 has 14 amino acids. Germline CDR1 and CDR2: LNHDA and SQIVND (reference sequence). The chain's CDR3 is CASSIRGWAGELFF. As DNA, the CDR3 is TGTGCCAGTAGTATCAGGGGTTGGGCCGGGGAGCTGTTTTTT.

The gene calls are TRBV27 and TRBJ2-7; 8 nucleotides line up with TRBD2. Germline assignment: CDR1 MNHEY and CDR2 SMNVEV (reference sequence). V gave up 6 bases and J gave up 6 bases; unmatched junction bases: 13. The CDR3 covers 15 residues. The CDR3 sequence is CASRPPGLVYSEQYF. CDR3 coding DNA: TGTGCCAGCAGACCACCGGGACTAGTATATTCCGAGCAGTACTTC.

The chain has TRBV5-6 and TRBJ2-7, with 8 bases matching TRBD2. CDR1 is SGHDT, CDR2 YYEEEE, per germline. Trimming took 3 bases from V and 6 from J; bases not matched to a gene: 17. This CDR3 comprises 17 residues. CDR3 in amino acids: CASSWSGRGLDFFEQYF. CDR3 bases: TGTGCCAGCAGCTGGAGCGGGCGGGGACTAGACTTTTTCGAGCAGTACTTC.

In regard to this clone: This same CDR3 is encoded by further DNA sequences in the sample. V is TRBV27 and J is TRBJ2-7, with D possibly matching TRBD1 (7 bases). The V gene lost 6 bases and the J gene lost 2 bases, with 14 bases spanning the gap. This CDR3 is 14 amino acids long. Per the germline V gene, CDR1 is MNHEY and CDR2 is SMNVEV (reference sequence). CDR3 DNA sequence: TGTGCCAGCAGCCCCAGGGGGGAAACCTACGAGCAGTACTTC. Protein product: CASSPRGETYEQYF.

The chain recombines TRBV7-9 with TRBJ2-3; possibly TRBD2 for D (6 bases). Trimming left V 1 base short and J 1 base short, with 12 bases between. Germline V lookup: CDR1 SEHNR, CDR2 FQNEAQ (reference sequence). This CDR3 is 16 amino acids long. The CDR3 region is CASSLDSWEGTDTQYF. CDR3 in DNA: TGTGCCAGCAGCTTAGATTCGTGGGAGGGCACAGATACGCAGTATTTT.

The chain employs TRBV14 and TRBJ2-3; D unresolved. Germline V gene lookup returns CDR1 SGHDN and CDR2 FVKESK. The CDR3 spans 13 residues. Trimming cost V 5 bases and J 6 bases, with 12 bases left between them. CDR3 region: CASSTLGVDTQYF. The CDR3 coding sequence is TGTGCCAGCAGCACCCTTGGGGTCGATACGCAGTATTTT.

In this sample, this clone turned up once. Other DNA variants within this sample encode the same CDR3. The rearrangement joins TRBV5-6 to TRBJ2-7; TRBD1 is a possible D gene (5 bases). The CDR3 contains 14 residues. Looked up from germline, CDR1 is SGHDT and CDR2 is YYEEEE. V gave up 0 bases and J gave up 2 bases, with 9 bases separating them. The CDR3 DNA reads TGTGCCAGCAGCTTGGGACAGACCCCCTACGAGCAGTACTTC. Translation gives CASSLGQTPYEQYF.

The gene calls are TRBV7-9 and TRBJ2-7; TRBD1 matches 9 bases. Germline V gene data show CDR1 as SEHNR and CDR2 as FQNEAQ (reference sequence). This CDR3 contains 13 residues. The V gene end was trimmed by 3 bases and the J gene end by 7 bases; junction bases not matched to a gene: 4. The CDR3 protein is CASSFAGTGEQYF. CDR3 bases: TGTGCCAGCAGCTTCGCCGGGACAGGGGAGCAGTACTTC. The whole variable domain, remainder taken from reference TRBV7-9 and TRBJ2-7, is DTGVSQNPRHKITKRGQNVTFRCDPISEHNRLYWYRQTLGQGPEFLTYFQNEAQLEKSRLLSDRFSAERPKGSFSTLEIQRTEQGDSAMYLCASSFAGTGEQYFGPGTRLTVT.

This chain connects TRBV5-6 to TRBJ1-2, with 9 bases fitting TRBD1. The length of the CDR3 is 14 residues. V dropped 7 bases and J dropped 3; count of bases not matched to a gene: 7. The germline gives CDR1 SGHDT, CDR2 YYEEEE. CDR3 sequence: CASRTGGSDYGYTF. Written as DNA, the CDR3 is TGTGCCAGCCGTACAGGGGGCAGTGACTATGGCTACACCTTC. Filled out from reference TRBV5-6 and TRBJ1-2, the complete variable domain reads DAGVTQSPTHLIKTRGQQVTLRCSPKSGHDTVSWYQQALGQGPQFIFQYYEEEERQRGNFPDRFSGHQFPNYSSELNVNALLLGDSALYLCASRTGGSDYGYTFGSGTRLTVV.

The chain links TRBV7-8 to TRBJ2-7; 7 bases are shared with TRBD2. V was pared by 0 bases and J by 5 bases, with 10 bases of the junction left unmatched. Per the germline V gene, CDR1 is SGHVS and CDR2 is FQNEAQ. The CDR3 runs to 16 residues. The CDR3 protein is CASSLAFGGSRNEQYF. In DNA form, the CDR3 reads TGTGCCAGCAGCTTAGCGTTTGGCGGGAGTCGAAACGAGCAGTACTTC. The full variable domain, completed using reference TRBV7-8 and TRBJ2-7, is GAGVSQSPRYKVAKRGQDVALRCDPISGHVSLFWYQQALGQGPEFLTYFQNEAQLDKSGLPSDRFFAERPEGSVSTLKIQRTQQEDSAVYLCASSLAFGGSRNEQYFGPGTRLTVT.

The chain is built from TRBV7-9 and TRBJ2-3, with TRBD2 as a possible D gene (5 bases). The germline V gene has CDR1 SEHNR and CDR2 FQNEAQ (reference sequence). The CDR3 runs 14 residues. Deletions cut 5 bases from V and 2 bases from J, with 11 bases between. In nucleotides, the CDR3 is TGTGCCAGCAGCCTCCTCGGGGACACAGATACGCAGTATTTT. The encoded protein is CASSLLGDTDTQYF.

The chain employs TRBV7-2 and TRBJ2-1; TRBD2 matches 14 bases. CDR1 and CDR2 from the germline V gene are SGHTA and FQGNSA. This CDR3 has 16 amino acids. The trim removed 5 bases at V and 6 bases at J, leaving 6 bases unmatched. CDR3 nucleotide sequence: TGTGCCAGCAGCCCATCGGGACTAGCGGGAGTCAATGAGCAGTTCTTC. Its protein product is CASSPSGLAGVNEQFF. Complete variable domain (other parts from reference TRBV7-2 and TRBJ2-1): GAGVSQSPSNKVTEKGKDVELRCDPISGHTALYWYRQSLGQGLEFLIYFQGNSAPDKSGLPSDRFSAERTGGSVSTLTIQRTQQEDSAVYLCASSPSGLAGVNEQFFGPGTRLTVL.

V gene TRBV27 combines with J gene TRBJ2-1; D is tentatively TRBD1 or TRBD2 (6 bases each). The V end was cut by 2 bases, the J end by 9 bases, with 23 bases between. The CDR3 has 17 residues. Germline CDR1 and CDR2: MNHEY and SMNVEV (reference sequence). This chain's CDR3 is CASSLGPGAPGGREQFF. CDR3 DNA sequence: TGTGCCAGCAGTTTAGGGCCGGGGGCCCCAGGTGGTCGTGAGCAGTTCTTC.

The chain has TRBV10-2 and TRBJ1-1; tentatively, D is TRBD1 (5 bases). Germline V gene data show CDR1 as WSHSY and CDR2 as SAAADI. V was trimmed by 7 bases and J by 1 base, leaving 13 bases between them. The CDR3 covers 14 residues. CDR3 DNA sequence: TGCGCCAGCATGGCCACAGGTCAGAACACTGAAGCTTTCTTT. Protein: CASMATGQNTEAFF.

V and J are TRBV28 and TRBJ2-2; 12 bases agree with TRBD2. Germline loops: CDR1 MDHEN, CDR2 SYDVKM. The CDR3 is 18 amino acids. V gave up 2 bases and J gave up 7 bases; unmatched junction bases: 11. The DNA of the CDR3 is TGTGCCAGCAGTTTAGGGGATCTAGCGGGAGGGCCACACGGGGAGCTGTTTTTT. As protein: CASSLGDLAGGPHGELFF.

The chain couples TRBV9 to TRBJ1-4; D is ambiguous. The CDR3 loop spans 13 amino acids. Germline CDR1 reads SGDLS; CDR2 reads YYNGEE. V was trimmed by 3 bases and J by 7 bases, leaving 10 bases between them. The CDR3 DNA reads TGTGCCAGCAGCGCACCTCTCGGTGAAAAACTGTTTTTT. This translates into CASSAPLGEKLFF.

CDR3 sequence (DNA): TGCGCCAGCAGCTTGGAGGGGACGATCGGGGAGACCCAGTACTTC. This encodes CASSLEGTIGETQYF. The chain links TRBV5-1 to TRBJ2-5; either TRBD1 or TRBD2 may supply D (5 bases each). The CDR3 runs 15 residues. V lost 0 bases and J 5 bases, leaving 14 bases between the germline ends. Per the germline V gene, CDR1 is SGHRS and CDR2 is YFSETQ.

This clone has just one count. The chain carries TRBV27 and TRBJ2-2; D gene ambiguous. With 3 bases removed from V and 6 bases from J, the gap between germline ends came to 11 bases. The CDR3 sequence is 14 residues long. CDR1 MNHEY and CDR2 SMNVEV come from the germline V gene (reference sequence). CDR3 nucleotides: TGTGCCAGCAGTTTGGGTGGGATGCCCGGGGAGCTGTTTTTT. Residues: CASSLGGMPGELFF.

The chain uses TRBV6-6 and TRBJ2-2; D not certain. V was trimmed by 2 bases and J by 7 bases, leaving 11 bases between them. Germline V gene lookup returns CDR1 MNHNY and CDR2 SVGAGI (reference sequence). The CDR3 is 14 amino acids. CDR3: CASSYSRVSGELFF. CDR3 nucleotides: TGTGCCAGCAGTTACAGTCGGGTCAGCGGGGAGCTGTTTTTT.

The V call is TRBV28, the J call TRBJ2-2; 7 positions match TRBD2. Germline CDR1 and CDR2: MDHEN and SYDVKM. CDR3 size: 17 residues. J gave up 1 base and V 5 bases, and 10 bases lay outside the gene matches. Here the CDR3 reads CASSPPWDYENTGELFF. CDR3 DNA sequence: TGTGCCAGCAGTCCCCCTTGGGACTACGAGAACACCGGGGAGCTGTTTTTT.

V is TRBV19 and J is TRBJ1-1; 8 nucleotides agree with TRBD1. Per germline, CDR1 LNHDA and CDR2 SQIVND (reference sequence). V shed 7 bases, J shed 2 bases, and the junction held 6 bases outside the gene matches. This CDR3 comprises 14 residues. The CDR3 here is CASTTGQENTEAFF. Here the CDR3 DNA reads TGTGCCAGTACAACGGGACAGGAAAACACTGAAGCTTTCTTT.

This chain uses TRBV27 with TRBJ2-1; D is possibly TRBD1 (6 bases). Germline V gene lookup returns CDR1 MNHEY and CDR2 SMNVEV (reference sequence). The CDR3 is made up of 14 amino acids. The V end was cut by 4 bases, the J end by 5 bases, with 12 bases between. CDR3 nucleotide sequence: TGTGCCAGCAGTTCCACAGGGTTCCACAATGAGCAGTTCTTC. This sequence encodes CASSSTGFHNEQFF.

Points on this clone: The same CDR3 arises from other DNA sequences in this sample as well. V usage is TRBV28 and J usage is TRBJ2-7; possibly TRBD1 for D (5 bases). Germline CDR1 is MDHEN and CDR2 is SYDVKM. CDR3 length: 12 amino acids. Trimming stripped 6 bases from V and 2 bases from J, with 8 bases between. The CDR3 region is CASSPDTYEQYF. In DNA, the CDR3 is TGTGCCAGCAGCCCGGACACCTACGAGCAGTACTTC. Based on the CDR3 plus reference TRBV28 and TRBJ2-7, the full variable domain is DVKVTQSSRYLVKRTGEKVFLECVQDMDHENMFWYRQDPGLGLRLIYFSYDVKMKEKGDIPEGYSVSREKKERFSLILESASTNQTSMYLCASSPDTYEQYFGPGTRLTVT.

Concerning this clone: Other DNA sequences in the same sample also yield this CDR3. The V gene is TRBV6-6, the J gene TRBJ2-3, with TRBD1 matching over 7 bases. Germline trimming cut 2 bases from V and 1 base from J; bases unmatched to any gene: 3. CDR3 size: 15 residues. The germline CDR1 and CDR2 sequences are MNHNY and SVGAGI (reference sequence). DNA of the CDR3: TGTGCCAGCAGTTACCGACAGGGAGGCACAGATACGCAGTATTTT. It yields the protein CASSYRQGGTDTQYF.